This TCR beta chain appears in the sequencing data of a study of blood T cell repertoires in COVID-19 (dated by TCRdb to 2020 to 2022). About the investigation overall: Samples covering the acute and convalescent phases of COVID-19 were provided by collaborators in the United States, Italy and Spain. Samples were obtained from the ongoing ImmuneRACE study (first 160 participants) and from about 1,300 subjects provided by 6 global collaborators. The prospective study material was composed of cDNA or gDNA derived from T cells, B-cell-depleted T cells, or PBMCs. HLA class I and class II types, where available, came from metadata supplied by the sample provider rather than from assay-based typing. Deeply sampled blood TCRbeta repertoires from subjects exposed to, actively infected with, or recovered from COVID-19 were included in the dataset. The repertoires were made available in a free public database intended to serve as a resource for research on the immune response to SARS-CoV-2. Nearly every sample came with metadata listing a de-identified subject ID, COVID-19 status, age in years and sex. Here is what the overall study found, with its caveats: How much clinical and demographic metadata was included differed by source and by participant, and the metadata was provided uncurated.

TCRbeta CDR3 regions were amplified from genomic DNA using the immunoSEQ Assay, a bias-controlled multiplex PCR. The original methods were these. Nucleated cell counts per sample were estimated from amplification of reference gene primers within the assay. Sequence reads were collapsed and filtered to measure the absolute abundance of every unique TCRbeta CDR3 rearrangement. Productive Simpson clonality was computed per sample as the square root of Simpson's diversity index over productive rearrangements. Imported from immuneACCESS, the table was reduced by TCRdb to in-frame sequences with V and J called. These copies leave out some clones; in studies compared against another copy, an unresolved V gene accounts for under half, and the cause of the remainder is not known. V and J calls and clone size are those listed in that table; D and trimming were worked out from the DNA. The sample data list tens of thousands of clones, and around 80% of these were observed just once. The top ten constitute about 40% of the sample.

A word on this clone: What antigen it recognizes has not been identified. No quality values exist for individual bases; no much larger clone is one base distant.

Collaborating institutions collected whole blood in K2EDTA tubes following their own protocols. Collaborator samples were shipped for TCRbeta analysis as frozen whole blood, isolated PBMCs, or DNA extracted from either sample type. CDR3 length: 13 amino acids, cysteine to phenylalanine. The CDR3 DNA has 39 bases and is translated from base 1. V is pruned by 6 bases and J by 3 bases, leaving 2 bases of the junction without a gene match. The germline V gene specifies MNHEY as CDR1 and SVGAGI as CDR2. The source is an older man with active or convalescent COVID-19. The chain is made from TRBV6-5 and TRBJ2-1; the junction holds 7 bases that match TRBD2. What was sequenced was peripheral blood. The DNA reads as follows: TGTGCCAGCAGAGGGACTAACTACAATGAGCAGTTCTTC. Translated, this is CASRGTNYNEQFF.